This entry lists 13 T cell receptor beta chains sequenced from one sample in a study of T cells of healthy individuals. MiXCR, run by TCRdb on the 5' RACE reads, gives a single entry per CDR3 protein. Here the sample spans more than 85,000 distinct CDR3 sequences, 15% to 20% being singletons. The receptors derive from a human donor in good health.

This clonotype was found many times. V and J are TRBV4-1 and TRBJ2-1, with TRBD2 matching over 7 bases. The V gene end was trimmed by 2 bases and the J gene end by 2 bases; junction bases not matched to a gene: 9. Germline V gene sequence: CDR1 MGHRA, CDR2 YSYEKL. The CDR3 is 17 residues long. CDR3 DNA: TGCGCCAGCAGCCAACGAACGGGGGGAGGCCCCTACAATGAGCAGTTCTTC. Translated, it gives CASSQRTGGGPYNEQFF.

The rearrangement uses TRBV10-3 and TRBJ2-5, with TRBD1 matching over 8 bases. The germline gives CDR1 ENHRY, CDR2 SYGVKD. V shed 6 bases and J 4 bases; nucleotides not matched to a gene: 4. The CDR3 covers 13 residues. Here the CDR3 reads CAIRGDRRETQYF. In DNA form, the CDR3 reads TGTGCCATCAGAGGGGACAGGCGAGAGACCCAGTACTTC.

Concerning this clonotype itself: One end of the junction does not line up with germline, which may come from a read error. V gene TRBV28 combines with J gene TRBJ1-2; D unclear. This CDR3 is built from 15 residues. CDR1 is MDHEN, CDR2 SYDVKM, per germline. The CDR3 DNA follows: TGTGCCAGCAGTCCTATTCGTGAGGTGTTCTATGGCTACAACTTC. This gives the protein CASSPIREVFYGYNF.

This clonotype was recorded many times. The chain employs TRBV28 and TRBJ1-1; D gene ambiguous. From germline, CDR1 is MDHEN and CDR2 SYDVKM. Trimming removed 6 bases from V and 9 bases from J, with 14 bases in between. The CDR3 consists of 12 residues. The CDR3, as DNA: TGTGCCAGCAGCTACCTACTGGGCCAAGCTTTCTTT. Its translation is CASSYLLGQAFF.

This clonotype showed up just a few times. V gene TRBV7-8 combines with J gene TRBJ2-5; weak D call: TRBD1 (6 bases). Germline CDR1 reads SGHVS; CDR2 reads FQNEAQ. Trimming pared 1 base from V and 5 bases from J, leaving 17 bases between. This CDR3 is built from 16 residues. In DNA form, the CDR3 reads TGTGCCAGCAGCTTAGTAGGGGGAATCGGCCGGGAGACCCAGTACTTC. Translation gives CASSLVGGIGRETQYF.

The CDR3, as DNA: TGCAGTGCTAGAGTGACAGGGGGTACCGGGGAGCTGTTTTTT. Translation: CSARVTGGTGELFF. The chain couples TRBV20-1 to TRBJ2-2, with TRBD1 identical over 9 bases. Germline V gene data show CDR1 as DFQATT and CDR2 as SNEGSKA (reference sequence). Germline trimming cut 1 base from V and 5 bases from J; bases unmatched to any gene: 2. This CDR3 region has 14 residues.

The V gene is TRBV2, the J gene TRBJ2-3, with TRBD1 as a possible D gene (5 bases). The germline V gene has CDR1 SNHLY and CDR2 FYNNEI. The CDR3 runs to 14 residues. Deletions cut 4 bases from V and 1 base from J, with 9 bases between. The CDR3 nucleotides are TGTGCCAGCAGTGGGGGCCCTGGCACAGATACGCAGTATTTT. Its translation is CASSGGPGTDTQYF.

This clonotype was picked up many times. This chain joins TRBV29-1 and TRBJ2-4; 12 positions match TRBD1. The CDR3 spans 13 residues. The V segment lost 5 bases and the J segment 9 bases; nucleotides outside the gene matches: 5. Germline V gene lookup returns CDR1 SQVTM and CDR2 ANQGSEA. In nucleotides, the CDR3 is TGCAGCGTTTCCGGGACAGGGGGCTCCATTCAGTACTTC. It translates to CSVSGTGGSIQYF.

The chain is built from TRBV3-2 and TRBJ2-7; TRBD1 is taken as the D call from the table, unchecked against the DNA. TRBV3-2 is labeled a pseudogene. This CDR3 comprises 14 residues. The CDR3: CASSQKGDPFEQYF. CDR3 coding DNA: TGTGCCAGCAGCCAAAAAGGGGACCCCTTCGAGCAGTACTTC.

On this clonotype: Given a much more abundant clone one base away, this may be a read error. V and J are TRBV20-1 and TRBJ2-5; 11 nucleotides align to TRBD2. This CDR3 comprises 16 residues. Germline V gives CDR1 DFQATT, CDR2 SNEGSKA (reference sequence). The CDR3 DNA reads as TGCAGAGCTAGCTCTAGCGGGGGGACCATTCAAGAGACCCAGTACTTC. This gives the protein CRASSSGGTIQETQYF.

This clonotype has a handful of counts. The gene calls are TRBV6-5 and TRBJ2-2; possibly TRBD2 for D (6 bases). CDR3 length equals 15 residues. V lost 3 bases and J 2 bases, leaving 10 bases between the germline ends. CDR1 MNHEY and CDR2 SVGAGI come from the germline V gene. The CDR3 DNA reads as TGTGCCAGCAGTTATCTGGGACTTAACACCGGGGAGCTGTTTTTT. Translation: CASSYLGLNTGELFF.

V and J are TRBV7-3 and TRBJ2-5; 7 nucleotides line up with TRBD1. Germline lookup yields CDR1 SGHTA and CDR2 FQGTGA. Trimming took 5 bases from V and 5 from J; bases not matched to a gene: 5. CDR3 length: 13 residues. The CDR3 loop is CASSQTGVETQYF. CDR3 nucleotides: TGTGCCAGCAGCCAAACAGGGGTGGAGACCCAGTACTTC.

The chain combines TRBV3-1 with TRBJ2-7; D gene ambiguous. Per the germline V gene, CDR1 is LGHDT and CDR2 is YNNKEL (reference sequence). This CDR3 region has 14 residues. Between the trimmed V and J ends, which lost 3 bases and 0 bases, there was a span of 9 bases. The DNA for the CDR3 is TGTGCCAGCAGCCAGGCTCCGAGCTCCTACGAGCAGTACTTC. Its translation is CASSQAPSSYEQYF.